This TCR beta chain was recovered during a study of graft-versus-host responses after intestinal transplantation. Study-wide context: All of the recipients had induction that used anti-thymocyte globulin, then tacrolimus and steroids for roughly three years.

As regards this clone: The antigen remains undetermined.

Sequencing was performed with immunoSEQ multiplex PCR; in TCRdb, only in-frame clones are kept and a portion is missing. The sample has more than 70,000 clones; 85% to 95% are singletons. The CDR3 totals 17 residues. V dropped 1 base and J dropped 4 bases, with 16 bases sitting between them. In germline, CDR1 is MGHRA, CDR2 YSYEKL. Study-wide findings and caveats: GvH clonotypes were identified within recipient marrow, with a subset emerging first in ileum or blood.

The V call is TRBV4-1, the J call TRBJ2-2; possible D gene TRBD1, 5 bases. This sequence was found in a human donor who was the organ donor for an intestinal transplant. Sample: unstimulated CD8+ T cells sorted from spleen or lymph node cells, taken before transplant. CDR3 sequence reads: CASSQGSAQGPTGELFF. The CDR3 region has the DNA TGCGCCAGCAGCCAAGGGTCGGCGCAGGGCCCCACCGGGGAGCTGTTTTTT.